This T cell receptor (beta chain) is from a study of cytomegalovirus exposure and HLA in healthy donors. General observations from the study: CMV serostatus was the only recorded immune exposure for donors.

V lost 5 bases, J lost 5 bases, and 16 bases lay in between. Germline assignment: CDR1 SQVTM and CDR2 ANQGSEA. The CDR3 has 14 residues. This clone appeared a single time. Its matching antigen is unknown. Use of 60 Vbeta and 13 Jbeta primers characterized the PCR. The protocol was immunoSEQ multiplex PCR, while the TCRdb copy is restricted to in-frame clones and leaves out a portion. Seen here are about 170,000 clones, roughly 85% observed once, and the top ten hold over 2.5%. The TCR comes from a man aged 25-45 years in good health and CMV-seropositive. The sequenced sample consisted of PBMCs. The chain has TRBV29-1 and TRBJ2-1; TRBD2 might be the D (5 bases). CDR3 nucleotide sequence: TGCAGCGTTCCAGCCCTGGAGGCCAACAATGAGCAGTTCTTC. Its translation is CSVPALEANNEQFF.